This T cell receptor beta chain appears in the sequencing data of a study of long-term antiretroviral therapy in people with HIV. With regard to this clone: The antigen remains undetermined.

Study-level points and caveats: Regardless of time point, clones expanded before ART dominated the repertoire. The study found that diversity rose after ART but stayed below transplant donor controls. Compared with controls, HIV repertoires showed narrower CDR3 length ranges.

Trimming cost V 5 bases and J 0 bases; bases outside gene matches: 12. Germline assignment: CDR1 LNHDA and CDR2 SQIVND (reference sequence). The CDR3 loop spans 19 amino acids. The libraries were made with immunoSEQ v3.0 at survey level. Sequencing of each sample targeted roughly 35,000-55,000 T-cell genomes. Some clones are missing from TCRdb's copy, which holds only in-frame ones; the method was immunoSEQ multiplex PCR. The sample contains about 38,000 clones, 75% to 90% of which appear only once. Specimen: unsorted PBMCs, collected 1.5 years after starting antiretroviral therapy. The chain carries TRBV19 and TRBJ2-6, with TRBD1 identical over 8 bases. This sequence originates from a man aged 18 to 30 with HIV. The CDR3 DNA is TGTGCCAGTAGTGCCAGGGGGCGGCTCTCTAGCTCTGGGGCCAACGTCCTGACTTTC. Its translation is CASSARGRLSSSGANVLTF.